Following are 20 T cell receptor beta chains from one sample sequenced in a study of lymphopenia after photon versus proton radiotherapy. The protocol was immunoSEQ multiplex PCR, while the TCRdb copy is restricted to in-frame clones and leaves out a portion. Of 60,000 to 75,000 clones in the sample, approximately 86% were seen once. Sequenced here: peripheral blood, sampled from a patient treated with proton-based radiotherapy. The receptors originated from a man older than 75 with esophageal cancer.

The chain has TRBV7-2 and TRBJ2-1; TRBD2 aligns across 7 bases. CDR1 and CDR2 (germline): SGHTA, FQGNSA. V shed 10 bases, J shed 5 bases, and the junction held 8 bases outside the gene matches. This CDR3 is built from 13 residues. The chain's CDR3 is CAISGLGDNEQFF. CDR3 DNA: TGTGCCATCTCAGGACTAGGGGACAATGAGCAGTTCTTC.

CDR3 sequence: CASSIGGMSGDEKLFF. CDR3 bases: TGTGCCAGTAGTATCGGGGGCATGTCCGGGGATGAAAAACTGTTTTTT. The rearrangement joins TRBV19 to TRBJ1-4, with D possibly being TRBD1 (6 bases). CDR1 is LNHDA and CDR2 is SQIVND in the germline V gene (reference sequence). This CDR3 contains 16 residues. The V and J ends lost 3 bases and 6 bases respectively, with 17 bases between them.

The chain recombines TRBV6-1 with TRBJ1-5; no clear D gene. The CDR3 totals 12 residues. Deletions cut 10 bases from V and 0 bases from J, with 7 bases between. CDR1 is MNHNS, CDR2 SASEGT, per germline. The CDR3 loop reads CATQYSNQPQHF. The CDR3 DNA sequence: TGTGCCACCCAGTATAGCAATCAGCCCCAGCATTTT.

The chain recombines TRBV5-1 with TRBJ2-2; the D gene is possibly TRBD1 (7 bases). The ends were cut back, 6 bases at V and 5 bases at J, with 20 bases in the middle. CDR1 and CDR2 (germline): SGHRS, YFSETQ. The CDR3 runs to 16 residues. The CDR3 is CASMELRGRGTGELFF. CDR3 coding DNA: TGCGCCAGCATGGAGTTGAGGGGGCGGGGAACCGGGGAGCTGTTTTTT.

The chain carries TRBV5-1 and TRBJ2-5; tentatively, D is TRBD1 (6 bases). The germline CDR1 and CDR2 sequences are SGHRS and YFSETQ. V lost 0 bases and J lost 4, with 13 bases in between. This CDR3 region has 15 residues. DNA for the CDR3: TGCGCCAGCAGCTTGGTTGGGGGCATGGCAGAGACCCAGTACTTC. Translating it yields CASSLVGGMAETQYF.

This clone was found a few times. This chain links TRBV7-2 with TRBJ2-1; 8 bases match TRBD2. Germline CDR1 is SGHTA and CDR2 is FQGNSA. V gave up 5 bases and J gave up 7 bases; unmatched junction bases: 7. The CDR3 is 14 residues long. The DNA of the CDR3 is TGTGCCAGCAGCCCCGGGAGGGAGAGGAATGAGCAGTTCTTC. Its translation: CASSPGRERNEQFF.

The CDR3 nucleotides are TGCGCCAGCAGCCAAACTAGGCTCACAGATACGCAGTATTTT. Translating gives CASSQTRLTDTQYF. The genes are TRBV4-3 and TRBJ2-3, with D perhaps matching TRBD2 (5 bases). Germline V gene data show CDR1 as LGHNA and CDR2 as YSLEER. This CDR3 is built from 14 residues. V lost 2 bases and J lost 2, with 8 bases in between.

This chain joins TRBV7-2 and TRBJ2-3; a weak D match, TRBD2 (6 bases). The CDR3 covers 14 residues. Trimming left V 5 bases short and J 3 bases short, with 12 bases between. Germline CDR1 SGHTA, CDR2 FQGNSA. The CDR3 DNA reads TGTGCCAGCAGCCCGGGGGTGGGGACAGATACGCAGTATTTT. Protein: CASSPGVGTDTQYF.

The chain joins TRBV4-1 to TRBJ1-5, with D uncertain. The CDR3 is 13 amino acids. From germline, CDR1 is MGHRA and CDR2 YSYEKL. Trimming took off 6 bases at V and 3 bases at J, with 9 bases between the two ends. The CDR3 region has the DNA TGCGCCAGCAGTGAGCGACACAATCAGCCCCAGCATTTT. This codes for CASSERHNQPQHF.

This rearrangement joins TRBV5-4 to TRBJ2-3; TRBD2 agrees at 8 bases. Germline V lookup: CDR1 SGHNT, CDR2 YYREEE (reference sequence). Trimming removed 4 bases from V and 4 bases from J; junction bases left unmatched: 5. This CDR3 is 14 amino acids long. As DNA, the CDR3 is TGTGCCAGCAGCCGGGGGGGCCTAGCAGATACGCAGTATTTT. Translating it yields CASSRGGLADTQYF.

The chain links TRBV14 to TRBJ1-2, with TRBD1 matching over 10 bases. This CDR3 comprises 17 residues. Germline V CDR1 and CDR2: SGHDN, FVKESK. V lost 0 bases to trimming and J lost 5 bases; unmatched junction nucleotides: 9. CDR3 amino acids: CASSQDWGQGTPYGYTF. As DNA, the CDR3 is TGTGCCAGCAGCCAAGATTGGGGACAGGGGACCCCATATGGCTACACCTTC.

The chain joins TRBV11-2 to TRBJ2-7, with D possibly matching TRBD1 (5 bases). Trimming stripped 1 base from V and 2 bases from J, with 9 bases between. Germline V gene lookup returns CDR1 SGHAT and CDR2 FQNNGV. The CDR3 consists of 14 residues. The CDR3 region has the DNA TGTGCCAGCAGCTTAGGGGGCCTAACCTACGAGCAGTACTTC. It encodes CASSLGGLTYEQYF. Drawing the rest from reference TRBV11-2 and TRBJ2-7, the complete variable domain is EAGVAQSPRYKIIEKRQSVAFWCNPISGHATLYWYQQILGQGPKLLIQFQNNGVVDDSQLPKDRFSAERLKGVDSTLKIQPAKLEDSAVYLCASSLGGLTYEQYFGPGTRLTVT.

The chain joins TRBV5-4 to TRBJ2-7; D possibly corresponds to TRBD2 (5 bases). From germline, CDR1 is SGHNT and CDR2 YYREEE (reference sequence). The CDR3 contains 15 residues. Trimming took 0 bases from V and 3 from J, leaving 13 bases between them. CDR3 residues: CASSLAGSRGYEQYF. The CDR3, as DNA: TGTGCCAGCAGCTTGGCGGGGTCCAGAGGCTACGAGCAGTACTTC.

The genes are TRBV9 and TRBJ2-3; 7 bases are a match to TRBD2. V gave up 0 bases and J gave up 3 bases; unmatched junction bases: 4. CDR1 is SGDLS and CDR2 is YYNGEE in the germline V gene. This CDR3 has 15 amino acids. The CDR3 region is CASSVASGVTDTQYF. CDR3 nucleotides: TGTGCCAGCAGCGTAGCAAGCGGGGTAACAGATACGCAGTATTTT.

The chain combines TRBV5-8 with TRBJ2-7; 13 bases map to TRBD2. The V and J ends lost 4 bases and 3 bases, in that order; junction bases with no gene match: 4. The V gene's germline CDR1 is SGHTS and CDR2 YDEGEE. This CDR3 is 15 amino acids long. DNA of the CDR3: TGTGCCAGCAGCCTCGGACTAGCGGGAGTCTACGAGCAGTACTTC. Translated, it gives CASSLGLAGVYEQYF.

This clone was detected once. This rearrangement joins TRBV11-2 to TRBJ2-5; D possibly corresponds to TRBD1 (6 bases). Trimming took off 4 bases at V and 1 base at J, with 13 bases between the two ends. The germline CDR1 and CDR2 sequences are SGHAT and FQNNGV. This CDR3 region has 15 residues. The CDR3 loop is CASSSFRDTQETQYF. DNA of the CDR3: TGTGCCAGCAGCTCCTTCAGGGACACCCAAGAGACCCAGTACTTC.

The chain joins TRBV19 to TRBJ2-1; no definite D call. V lost 8 bases, J lost 5 bases, and 16 bases lay in between. From germline, CDR1 is LNHDA and CDR2 SQIVND (reference sequence). The CDR3 is 14 residues long. The CDR3 DNA is TGTGCCAGTGCTAGTGAGGCCCAAAACAATGAGCAGTTCTTC. As protein: CASASEAQNNEQFF. Using reference TRBV19 and TRBJ2-1 for the parts outside the CDR3, the full variable domain is DGGITQSPKYLFRKEGQNVTLSCEQNLNHDAMYWYRQDPGQGLRLIYYSQIVNDFQKGDIAEGYSVSREKKESFPLTVTSAQKNPTAFYLCASASEAQNNEQFFGPGTRLTVL.

This clone was observed a handful of times. The chain has TRBV6-6 and TRBJ1-2, with TRBD1 matching over 7 bases. Germline V gene sequence: CDR1 MNHNY, CDR2 SVGAGI (reference sequence). The CDR3 totals 13 residues. V shed 5 bases and J 6 bases; nucleotides not matched to a gene: 6. Written as DNA, the CDR3 is TGTGCCAGCAGTATGCTACAGGGGAATGGCTACACCTTC. Translated: CASSMLQGNGYTF.

Only one count was recorded for this clone. V gene TRBV25-1 combines with J gene TRBJ2-5; no firm D call. The CDR3 is made up of 13 amino acids. Germline CDR1 reads MGHDK; CDR2 reads SYGVNS. V was shortened by 5 bases and J by 5 bases, with 12 bases between the two germline ends. The CDR3 sequence: CASSRHGGETQYF. CDR3 DNA: TGTGCCAGCAGTCGGCACGGTGGGGAGACCCAGTACTTC.

This clone was found a few times. This sequence joins TRBV7-6 and TRBJ2-7; possible D gene TRBD1, 5 bases. The germline gives CDR1 SGHVS, CDR2 FNYEAQ. V gave up 3 bases and J gave up 2 bases, with 17 bases separating them. The CDR3 covers 16 residues. CDR3: CASSFGQAGATYEQYF. The CDR3, as DNA: TGTGCCAGCAGCTTTGGTCAGGCTGGGGCGACCTACGAGCAGTACTTC. The full variable domain, rest sourced from reference TRBV7-6 and TRBJ2-7, is GAGVSQSPRYKVTKRGQDVALRCDPISGHVSLYWYRQALGQGPEFLTYFNYEAQQDKSGLPNDRFSAERPEGSISTLTIQRTEQRDSAMYRCASSFGQAGATYEQYFGPGTRLTVT.